What follows are 17 T cell receptor beta chains derived from one specimen sequenced in a study of T cell responses to AZD1222 COVID-19 vaccine. Data came from immunoSEQ multiplex PCR; TCRdb stores just in-frame clones and leaves some out. The table has about 150,000 clones, 91% seen once; the top ten hold 6.5% to 8%. This material consisted of peripheral blood, taken 28 days after the second dose of the MenACWY control vaccine. The receptor source for this set is an adult who received the MenACWY meningococcal vaccine as a control.

This chain joins TRBV5-1 and TRBJ2-2; 9 nucleotides align to TRBD2. The germline V gene encodes CDR1 SGHRS and CDR2 YFSETQ. There are 13 residues in the CDR3. J gave up 4 bases and V 5 bases, and 0 bases lay outside the gene matches. The CDR3 here is CASSSGSTGELFF. CDR3 nucleotide sequence: TGCGCCAGCAGTAGCGGGAGCACCGGGGAGCTGTTTTTT.

The CDR3 coding sequence is TGTGCCTGGAGTGCGGGGGGGCTGGATGAGCAGTTCTTC. This encodes CAWSAGGLDEQFF. The chain recombines TRBV30 with TRBJ2-1; 8 positions match TRBD2. CDR3 length: 13 amino acids. V dropped 1 base and J dropped 8; count of bases not matched to a gene: 4. Germline V CDR1 and CDR2: GTSNPN, SVGIG (reference sequence).

This chain uses TRBV28 with TRBJ2-2, with 8 bases aligning to TRBD1. This CDR3 has 13 amino acids. Germline lookup yields CDR1 MDHEN and CDR2 SYDVKM. V was pared by 9 bases and J by 3 bases, with 3 bases of the junction left unmatched. The CDR3 DNA reads TGTGCCAGTGGGACAGGAGACACCGGGGAGCTGTTTTTT. It specifies CASGTGDTGELFF.

The chain employs TRBV19 and TRBJ2-1, with 9 bases aligning to TRBD1. V was clipped by 4 bases and J by 8 bases; unmatched bases: 6. This CDR3 has 14 amino acids. Germline V gene data show CDR1 as LNHDA and CDR2 as SQIVND (reference sequence). The CDR3 DNA follows: TGTGCCAGTAGTAACAGGGGGCAAATCGATGAGCAGTTCTTC. Translating it yields CASSNRGQIDEQFF.

This clone is a singleton in its sample. This rearrangement joins TRBV7-8 to TRBJ1-1; a possible D gene is TRBD1 (5 bases). The CDR3 has 15 amino acids. Germline lookup yields CDR1 SGHVS and CDR2 FQNEAQ. V gave up 5 bases and J gave up 7 bases, with 20 bases separating them. CDR3 sequence: CASSPIGGFDSEAFF. The CDR3 DNA reads as TGTGCCAGCAGCCCCATAGGAGGCTTCGACAGTGAAGCTTTCTTT.

The chain joins TRBV30 to TRBJ2-3, with D perhaps assigned TRBD1 or TRBD2 (6 bases each). The CDR3 totals 16 residues. V dropped 0 bases and J dropped 6 bases, with 19 bases sitting between them. Germline CDR1 reads GTSNPN; CDR2 reads SVGIG (reference sequence). The CDR3 here is CAWSVLSGEGRDTQYF. CDR3 coding DNA: TGTGCCTGGAGTGTACTATCAGGGGAAGGGAGGGATACGCAGTATTTT.

This chain uses TRBV7-9 with TRBJ1-1; D uncertain. The germline CDR1 and CDR2 sequences are SEHNR and FQNEAQ (reference sequence). The CDR3 loop spans 15 amino acids. V lost 3 bases and J 2 bases, leaving 13 bases between the germline ends. The CDR3 protein is CASSFDRTRNTEAFF. In nucleotides, the CDR3 is TGTGCCAGCAGCTTCGATAGGACCAGAAACACTGAAGCTTTCTTT.

This sequence joins TRBV28 and TRBJ2-7; D is unresolved. The V end lost 3 bases, the J end lost 3 bases, and 9 bases lay between the germline ends. The germline V gene has CDR1 MDHEN and CDR2 SYDVKM. This CDR3 spans 13 amino acids. The CDR3 sequence: CASSLSRSYEQYF. CDR3 nucleotide sequence: TGTGCCAGCAGTTTGAGCAGGAGCTACGAGCAGTACTTC.

The sample holds one count of this clone. The CDR3 protein is CASSAGQGHTEAFF. CDR3 nucleotides: TGTGCCAGCAGTGCGGGACAGGGGCACACTGAAGCTTTCTTT. The chain combines TRBV28 with TRBJ1-1; 10 positions match TRBD1. The junction had 3 bases not matched to a gene; V was cut back by 5 bases and J by 3 bases. Germline-derived CDR1 and CDR2 are MDHEN and SYDVKM. This CDR3 spans 14 amino acids.

The genes are TRBV6-5 and TRBJ1-1; D gene uncertain. The length of the CDR3 is 13 residues. The V gene's germline CDR1 is MNHEY and CDR2 SVGAGI. Trimming removed 6 bases from V and 5 bases from J, with 13 bases in between. The CDR3 bases are TGTGCCAGCAGCTACGGGTTAGGGACTGAAGCTTTCTTT. It specifies CASSYGLGTEAFF.

The chain carries TRBV6-5 and TRBJ2-5, with D perhaps assigned TRBD1 or TRBD2 (5 bases each). Germline CDR1 MNHEY, CDR2 SVGAGI. This CDR3 is 15 amino acids long. V was cut by 4 bases and J by 5 bases, with 17 bases left in between. CDR3 loop: CASSSDSGWGETQYF. CDR3 nucleotides: TGTGCCAGCAGTTCAGACAGTGGCTGGGGGGAGACCCAGTACTTC.

This chain connects TRBV6-4 to TRBJ1-2; the D gene is possibly TRBD1 (5 bases). CDR3 size: 13 residues. Germline V gene sequence: CDR1 MRHNA, CDR2 SNTAGT. V lost 5 bases and J lost 4, with 11 bases in between. The CDR3 DNA is TGTGCCAGCAGTCCGGGACCGGGCTATGGCTACACCTTC. Amino acid sequence: CASSPGPGYGYTF.

CDR3 residues: CASSLRAVIGTGSTDTQYF. The CDR3 coding sequence is TGTGCCAGCAGCTTAAGAGCAGTCATCGGGACAGGCAGCACAGATACGCAGTATTTT. This chain links TRBV7-2 with TRBJ2-3; 8 nucleotides match TRBD1. Germline values: CDR1 SGHTA, CDR2 FQGNSA. Trimming at V came to 2 bases and at J to 0 bases, leaving 13 bases not matched to a gene. This CDR3 has 19 residues.

The J gene is TRBJ1-6, the V gene TRBV20-1; 8 bases map to TRBD1. The length of the CDR3 is 15 residues. Germline V lookup: CDR1 DFQATT, CDR2 SNEGSKA (reference sequence). Unmatched junction bases numbered 8, after V lost 3 bases and J lost 7 bases. The CDR3: CSASEQGVDNSPLHF. The CDR3 region has the DNA TGCAGTGCTAGTGAACAGGGGGTGGACAATTCACCCCTCCACTTT.

V and J are TRBV2 and TRBJ1-6; D might be TRBD1 (5 bases). The CDR3 has 13 amino acids. Germline V CDR1 and CDR2: SNHLY, FYNNEI. V was cut by 7 bases and J by 10 bases, with 14 bases left in between. The CDR3 sequence is CASNGLGGSPLHF. As DNA, the CDR3 is TGTGCCAGCAATGGACTCGGGGGATCACCCCTCCACTTT.

This rearrangement joins TRBV7-2 to TRBJ1-6, with D possibly matching TRBD1 (6 bases). The V gene lost 6 bases and the J gene lost 10 bases, with 19 bases spanning the gap. The CDR3 loop spans 15 amino acids. Germline lookup yields CDR1 SGHTA and CDR2 FQGNSA. CDR3 in DNA: TGTGCCAGCAGTCAAAGGACAGTAAGTGGGTCACCCCTCCACTTT. Its protein product is CASSQRTVSGSPLHF.

V usage is TRBV7-2 and J usage is TRBJ1-1; no clear D gene. V was cut by 1 base and J by 1 base, with 4 bases left in between. The CDR3 length is 13 residues. The germline V gene encodes CDR1 SGHTA and CDR2 FQGNSA. Written as DNA, the CDR3 is TGTGCCAGCAGCTTAGGGCAGAACACTGAAGCTTTCTTT. This gives the protein CASSLGQNTEAFF.